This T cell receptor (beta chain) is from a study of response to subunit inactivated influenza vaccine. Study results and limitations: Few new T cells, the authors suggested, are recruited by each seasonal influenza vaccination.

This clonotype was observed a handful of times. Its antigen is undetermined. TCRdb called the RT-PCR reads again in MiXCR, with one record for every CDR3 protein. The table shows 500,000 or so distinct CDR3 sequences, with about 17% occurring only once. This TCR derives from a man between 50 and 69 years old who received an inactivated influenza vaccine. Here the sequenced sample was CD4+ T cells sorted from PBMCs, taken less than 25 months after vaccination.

The CDR3 coding sequence is TGCGCCAGCAGCCAAGATCCCTCGCGGGCGATGAACACCGGGGAGCTGTTTTTT. As protein: CASSQDPSRAMNTGELFF. This chain uses TRBV4-3 with TRBJ2-2; maybe TRBD2 (5 bases). V was clipped by 0 bases and J by 1 base, with 15 bases between them. The CDR3 has 18 residues. Germline CDR1 and CDR2: LGHNA and YSLEER.